These 7 T cell receptor beta chains originate from one sample sequenced in a study of OX40 agonist ivuxolimab in advanced cancers. Sequencing used immunoSEQ multiplex PCR; TCRdb keeps in-frame clones, though not all of them. Altogether some 41,000 clones are present, about 86% being singletons, with the ten largest covering about 40%. This material consisted of CD4+ or CD8+ T cells sorted from blood, taken in a trial of the OX40 agonist ivuxolimab. Every receptor here comes from an adult with an advanced solid tumor such as melanoma, head and neck, liver or kidney cancer.

This clone was recorded once. The CDR3: CASSLEIVVEQYF. The CDR3 bases are TGTGCCAGCAGCTTGGAGATCGTTGTCGAGCAGTACTTC. This chain uses TRBV5-8 with TRBJ2-7, with unresolved D. The CDR3 has 13 amino acids. The germline V gene has CDR1 SGHTS and CDR2 YDEGEE. V dropped 0 bases and J dropped 6 bases, with 10 bases sitting between them.

J is TRBJ1-6 and V is TRBV6-1; tentative D call: TRBD1 (5 bases). The CDR3 loop spans 14 amino acids. Germline CDR1 is MNHNS and CDR2 is SASEGT. Trimming removed 3 bases at V and 10 bases at J, with 13 bases between. The CDR3 DNA follows: TGTGCCAGCAGTGATGGGGGTGGGGGATCACCCCTCCACTTT. It specifies CASSDGGGGSPLHF.

The chain recombines TRBV13 with TRBJ2-1; TRBD2 agrees at 9 bases. V gave up 4 bases and J gave up 6 bases; unmatched junction bases: 7. The length of the CDR3 is 15 residues. Germline V CDR1 and CDR2: PRHDT, FYEKMQ (reference sequence). CDR3 loop: CASSYSGSTINEQFF. In DNA form, the CDR3 reads TGTGCCAGCAGCTATAGCGGGAGTACTATCAATGAGCAGTTCTTC.

V and J are TRBV6-5 and TRBJ2-7; D gene ambiguous. CDR1 and CDR2 (germline): MNHEY, SVGAGI. V shed 0 bases and J shed 6 bases, with 6 bases lying between them. This CDR3 spans 12 amino acids. The CDR3 spells CASSYSRREQYF. CDR3 bases: TGTGCCAGCAGTTACTCAAGACGCGAGCAGTACTTC.

The J gene is TRBJ1-2, the V gene TRBV27, with 8 nucleotides matching TRBD1. Losses at the gene ends were 2 bases for V and 8 bases for J; bases not matched to a gene: 4. CDR1 is MNHEY, CDR2 SMNVEV, per germline (reference sequence). The CDR3 totals 13 residues. The CDR3 DNA follows: TGTGCCAGCAGTTTAGGACAGGGATCCGGCTACACCTTC. It yields the protein CASSLGQGSGYTF.

This chain links TRBV6-9 with TRBJ2-7; no clear D gene. The DNA end lines up better with TRBJ2-5; the J call may be wrong. CDR1 and CDR2 (germline): MNHGY, SVAAGI. This CDR3 has 11 amino acids. The CDR3 loop is CASTDQETQYF. The CDR3 bases are TGTGCCAGCACGGACCAAGAGACCCAGTACTTC.

The V call is TRBV6-6, the J call TRBJ1-2; a weak D match, TRBD1 (5 bases). Germline V gives CDR1 MNHNY, CDR2 SVGAGI (reference sequence). The germline V and J ends were trimmed by 0 bases and 11 bases, with 7 bases remaining between them. The CDR3 has 11 residues. The CDR3 spells CASSYSKGYTF. Written as DNA, the CDR3 is TGTGCCAGCAGTTACTCGAAGGGGTACACCTTC.